This T cell receptor beta chain was found in a study of T cells after yellow fever vaccination. General study findings and limits: CD4 and CD8 compartments shared a small share of clonotypes, likely from convergent recombination. Weaker, the secondary response peaked sooner, at day 5 versus 15.

Concerning this clonotype itself: The antigen is undetermined.

TCRdb fed the 5' RACE reads into MiXCR, producing one record per CDR3 protein. Here the sample spans about 350,000 distinct CDR3 sequences, approximately 8% being singletons. Trimming pared 8 bases from V and 6 bases from J, leaving 5 bases between. The CDR3 loop spans 11 amino acids. Looked up from germline, CDR1 is SEHNR and CDR2 is FQNEAQ (reference sequence). The chain is built from TRBV7-9 and TRBJ1-6; D not certain. Here the sequenced sample was PBMCs, taken about 49 days after the first yellow fever vaccination. The receptor was derived from a young man who received the YFV17D yellow fever vaccine. CDR3 nucleotide sequence: TGTGCCAGCCACGGTAATTCACCCCTCCACTTT. This codes for CASHGNSPLHF.